This entry lists 25 T cell receptor beta chains sequenced from one sample in a study of T-cell memory formation after mild COVID-19. TCRdb redid the calling of the 5' RACE reads with MiXCR, one entry per CDR3 protein. The table has a few hundred thousand distinct CDR3 sequences, less than 20% seen once. What was sequenced was PBMCs or a T cell subset sorted from them (not recorded which). These receptors all come from a man younger than 35 who had mild COVID-19 (a few samples of this study predate the infection). Cell type and time point are not known.

The chain's CDR3 is CASSLILTAVTEAFF. The CDR3, as DNA: TGCGCCAGCAGCTTGATTTTGACGGCTGTTACTGAAGCTTTCTTT. The gene calls are TRBV5-1 and TRBJ1-1; the D is unclear. Between the trimmed V and J ends, which lost 1 base and 5 bases, there was a span of 15 bases. There are 15 residues in the CDR3. CDR1 is SGHRS, CDR2 YFSETQ, per germline.

This chain connects TRBV7-9 to TRBJ2-3; TRBD2 is a possible D gene (5 bases). Trimming removed 8 bases from V and 1 base from J, with 16 bases in between. CDR1 SEHNR and CDR2 FQNEAQ come from the germline V gene (reference sequence). The CDR3 has 15 amino acids. For the CDR3, the DNA is TGTGCCAGCGTCCCCCCCGGGATACGCACAGATACGCAGTATTTT. Encoded protein: CASVPPGIRTDTQYF.

V gene TRBV29-1 combines with J gene TRBJ2-1, with D unclear. The CDR3 loop spans 14 amino acids. Trimming removed 5 bases from V and 1 base from J, with 12 bases in between. CDR1 is SQVTM, CDR2 ANQGSEA, per germline. CDR3 loop: CSVRDGPSYNEQFF. In nucleotides, the CDR3 is TGCAGCGTTCGCGACGGGCCATCCTACAATGAGCAGTTCTTC.

The chain has TRBV6-5 and TRBJ2-3, with 7 positions matching TRBD1. The CDR3 runs to 14 residues. Germline V gene data show CDR1 as MNHEY and CDR2 as SVGAGI. J lost 5 bases, V lost 8 bases, and 10 bases had no gene match. CDR3 DNA: TGTGCCAGCTCGTTTGGTACAGGGGTAGATACGCAGTATTTT. As protein: CASSFGTGVDTQYF.

By its share, this clonotype is medium-sized. The CDR3 loop reads CASSPGTINEQFF. In DNA form, the CDR3 reads TGTGCCAGCAGCCCTGGGACAATCAATGAGCAGTTCTTC. The chain uses TRBV12-3 or TRBV12-4 and TRBJ2-1; possible D gene TRBD1, 6 bases. The CDR3 sequence is 13 residues long. V was trimmed by 6 bases and J by 6 bases, leaving 12 bases between them.

This rearrangement joins TRBV18 to TRBJ2-3; D gene unclear. The germline V gene encodes CDR1 KGHSH and CDR2 LQKENI. The CDR3 length is 14 residues. The ends were cut back, 0 bases at V and 6 bases at J, with 10 bases in the middle. In DNA form, the CDR3 reads TGTGCCAGCTCACCACCGTATATATCGGATACGCAGTATTTT. It codes for CASSPPYISDTQYF.

This clonotype was seen a handful of times. The chain is built from TRBV9 and TRBJ2-7, with 9 bases fitting TRBD1. Trimming removed 3 bases from V and 8 bases from J; junction bases left unmatched: 9. Germline loops: CDR1 SGDLS, CDR2 YYNGEE. This CDR3 region has 14 residues. The CDR3 nucleotides are TGTGCCAGCAGCGAAACCGGGACAGGGTACAAGCAGTACTTC. Residues: CASSETGTGYKQYF.

This clonotype was counted at least ten times. The CDR3 DNA is TGTGCCAGCAGGGTACTAGCGGGGGGGCCGGTAGATACGCAGTATTTT. Protein sequence: CASRVLAGGPVDTQYF. The V call is TRBV12-3 or TRBV12-4, the J call TRBJ2-3; 13 bases align to TRBD2. This CDR3 comprises 16 residues. The junction had 8 bases not matched to a gene; V was cut back by 6 bases and J by 5 bases.

CDR3 residues: CASSQGSQLVHEQFF. CDR3 nucleotides: TGTGCCAGCAGCCAAGGGTCACAGCTGGTCCATGAGCAGTTCTTC. The V and J genes are TRBV12-3 or TRBV12-4 and TRBJ2-1; no clear D. CDR3 size: 15 residues. The V end lost 6 bases, the J end lost 8 bases, and 20 bases lay between the germline ends.

This clonotype has a handful of counts. The J gene is TRBJ2-1, the V gene TRBV19; no definite D call. The CDR3 runs 13 residues. Germline CDR1 reads LNHDA; CDR2 reads SQIVND (reference sequence). Trimming left V 7 bases short and J 6 bases short, with 13 bases between. This CDR3 reads CASNVGWSNEQFF. The CDR3 nucleotides read TGTGCCAGTAACGTTGGATGGAGCAATGAGCAGTTCTTC. Combining the CDR3 with reference TRBV19 and TRBJ2-1 gives the whole variable domain DGGITQSPKYLFRKEGQNVTLSCEQNLNHDAMYWYRQDPGQGLRLIYYSQIVNDFQKGDIAEGYSVSREKKESFPLTVTSAQKNPTAFYLCASNVGWSNEQFFGPGTRLTVL.

This clonotype has a handful of counts. This CDR3 is CASSVATGGAGGELFF. Here the CDR3 DNA reads TGTGCCAGCAGCGTAGCTACAGGGGGCGCGGGCGGGGAGCTGTTTTTT. This chain links TRBV9 with TRBJ2-2, with 9 positions matching TRBD1. The CDR3 is 16 residues long. Germline lookup yields CDR1 SGDLS and CDR2 YYNGEE. The V segment lost 0 bases and the J segment 7 bases; nucleotides outside the gene matches: 7.

This clonotype occurred many times. The gene calls are TRBV7-9 and TRBJ2-3, with no clear D. Trimming left V 6 bases short and J 0 bases short, with 7 bases between. CDR3 length: 13 residues. The germline CDR1 and CDR2 sequences are SEHNR and FQNEAQ (reference sequence). In nucleotides, the CDR3 is TGTGCCAGCAGTTTCCATAGCACAGATACGCAGTATTTT. It specifies CASSFHSTDTQYF.

There are a few counts of this clonotype. The J gene is TRBJ2-2, the V gene TRBV9, with D possibly matching TRBD1 (6 bases). The CDR3 consists of 15 residues. Trimming removed 4 bases from V and 2 bases from J, with 12 bases in between. Per germline, CDR1 SGDLS and CDR2 YYNGEE. CDR3 in DNA: TGTGCCAGCAGCCCCTACAGGGTCAACACCGGGGAGCTGTTTTTT. Protein: CASSPYRVNTGELFF. Drawing the rest from reference TRBV9 and TRBJ2-2, the complete variable domain is DSGVTQTPKHLITATGQRVTLRCSPRSGDLSVYWYQQSLDQGLQFLIQYYNGEERAKGNILERFSAQQFPDLHSELNLSSLELGDSALYFCASSPYRVNTGELFFGEGSRLTVL.

In this sample, this clonotype turned up a few times. The chain carries TRBV7-9 and TRBJ2-3; the D is unclear. Per the germline V gene, CDR1 is SEHNR and CDR2 is FQNEAQ (reference sequence). The CDR3 extends over 10 amino acids. V lost 11 bases and J 4 bases, leaving 7 bases between the germline ends. CDR3 coding DNA: TGTGCCGGTCGTCCAGATACGCAGTATTTT. It codes for CAGRPDTQYF.

This clonotype was recorded at least ten times. The chain carries TRBV5-1 and TRBJ1-2; no definite D call. The V end lost 4 bases, the J end lost 0 bases, and 10 bases lay between the germline ends. Germline V lookup: CDR1 SGHRS, CDR2 YFSETQ. This CDR3 region has 14 residues. The DNA of the CDR3 is TGCGCCAGCAGCCAGCGAGAAGCTAACTATGGCTACACCTTC. Encoded protein: CASSQREANYGYTF.

The sample holds a few counts of this clonotype. V gene TRBV4-1 combines with J gene TRBJ1-2; no reliable D call. Germline-derived CDR1 and CDR2 are MGHRA and YSYEKL. The germline V and J ends were trimmed by 1 base and 2 bases, with 8 bases remaining between them. This CDR3 has 14 amino acids. The CDR3 sequence is CASSQGKANYGYTF. The CDR3 region has the DNA TGCGCCAGCAGCCAAGGAAAAGCCAACTATGGCTACACCTTC.

This clonotype was seen a few times. V usage is TRBV3-1 and J usage is TRBJ1-2; 9 nucleotides agree with TRBD1. Germline CDR1 is LGHDT and CDR2 is YNNKEL (reference sequence). Germline trimming cut 5 bases from V and 5 bases from J; bases unmatched to any gene: 9. This CDR3 is 15 amino acids long. The CDR3 bases are TGTGCCAGCAGCGAAGGGACAGGGCCGGGATATGGCTACACCTTC. This sequence encodes CASSEGTGPGYGYTF.

The chain couples TRBV12-3 or TRBV12-4 to TRBJ2-3; D gene ambiguous. The CDR3 contains 17 residues. The V gene lost 6 bases and the J gene lost 0 bases, with 19 bases spanning the gap. In nucleotides, the CDR3 is TGTGCCAGCAGCCTAAGAGGTGGTAGCACTAGCACAGATACGCAGTATTTT. As protein: CASSLRGGSTSTDTQYF.

This clonotype was picked up a small number of times. The chain employs TRBV28 and TRBJ2-7; either TRBD1 or TRBD2 may fit D (5 bases each). V shed 5 bases and J shed 3 bases, with 14 bases lying between them. Germline loops: CDR1 MDHEN, CDR2 SYDVKM. CDR3 size: 14 residues. The CDR3 DNA is TGTGCCAGCAGTGCCGGGACCGGATACTACGAGCAGTACGTC. It translates to CASSAGTGYYEQYV.

V is TRBV5-1 and J is TRBJ2-5; 8 bases align to TRBD1. Germline CDR1 SGHRS, CDR2 YFSETQ. V shed 3 bases and J 2 bases; nucleotides not matched to a gene: 18. This CDR3 comprises 19 residues. In DNA, the CDR3 is TGCGCCAGCAGCTCAAGAGTCCCGGGACAGGTCGGGGGTCAAGAGACCCAGTACTTC. Amino acids: CASSSRVPGQVGGQETQYF.

This clonotype was counted at least ten times. The rearrangement uses TRBV5-1 and TRBJ2-7, with no clear D. Germline V gene sequence: CDR1 SGHRS, CDR2 YFSETQ. The CDR3 contains 10 residues. The V end lost 1 base, the J end lost 4 bases, and 0 bases lay between the germline ends. CDR3 residues: CASSLYEQYV. CDR3 DNA sequence: TGCGCCAGCAGCTTGTACGAGCAGTACGTC.

This clonotype was picked up many times. The rearrangement links TRBV6-5 to TRBJ2-7, with D hard to call. CDR1 MNHEY and CDR2 SVGAGI come from the germline V gene. The CDR3 runs to 13 residues. V dropped 6 bases and J dropped 7 bases, with 16 bases sitting between them. This CDR3 reads CASSPHSDGEQYF. The CDR3 coding sequence is TGTGCCAGCAGCCCACATTCGGACGGGGAGCAGTACTTC.

This clonotype was counted only a few times. CDR3 bases: TGCGCCAGCAGCCAAGGGGCCGCGGGGGCCTCCTACAATGAGCAGTTCTTC. Its translation is CASSQGAAGASYNEQFF. The chain joins TRBV4-1 to TRBJ2-1; tentative D call: TRBD2 (7 bases). Per the germline V gene, CDR1 is MGHRA and CDR2 is YSYEKL. The CDR3 extends over 17 amino acids. Trimming stripped 1 base from V and 0 bases from J, with 13 bases between.

This clonotype was seen only a few times. At one of its ends the junction is not consistent with the germline gene, which may arise from a read error. The chain is built from TRBV7-2 and TRBJ2-5; a possible D gene is TRBD1 (5 bases). Germline CDR1 SGHTA, CDR2 FQGNSA. The CDR3 covers 12 residues. The DNA of the CDR3 is TGTGCCAGCAGGGGGCCGCAAGGGACCCAGTACTTC. This sequence encodes CASRGPQGTQYF.

V is TRBV4-1 and J is TRBJ1-5, with 10 bases identical to TRBD1. Germline V gene data show CDR1 as MGHRA and CDR2 as YSYEKL. The CDR3 has 15 residues. V shed 5 bases and J 4 bases; nucleotides not matched to a gene: 5. Here the CDR3 reads CASSGPGQGNQPQHF. The DNA for the CDR3 is TGCGCCAGCAGCGGGCCGGGACAGGGGAATCAGCCCCAGCATTTT.